Listed here are 18 T cell receptor beta chains from one sample, sequenced in a study of blood T cell repertoires in COVID-19 (TCRdb year 2020). The library was made by the immunoSEQ multiplex PCR assay. TCRdb took over this immuneACCESS table, retaining in-frame rearrangements with V and J assigned. Such tables are incomplete; in checked studies, under half of the missing clones stem from an unresolved V gene, and the remainder is unexplained. The sample yields some 96,000 clones; roughly 87% were counted once. Clones ranked in the top ten supply approximately 7.3% of the sample. Sequencing used peripheral blood. The receptors come from a man aged 25-45 years in a cohort sampled during active COVID-19.

The chain is built from TRBV5-1 and TRBJ2-7, with unresolved D. V lost 0 bases and J lost 4, with 5 bases in between. This CDR3 region has 12 residues. CDR1 is SGHRS and CDR2 is YFSETQ in the germline V gene. This CDR3 reads CASSLVSYEQYF. CDR3 nucleotides: TGCGCCAGCAGCTTGGTATCTTACGAGCAGTACTTC.

The gene calls are TRBV5-1 and TRBJ1-1; D call uncertain. Trimming shortened V by 3 bases and J by 1 base, and 13 bases separated the two germline ends. The CDR3 consists of 15 residues. Germline CDR1 is SGHRS and CDR2 is YFSETQ. CDR3 residues: CASSSMAGGNTEAFF. In DNA, the CDR3 is TGCGCCAGCAGCTCGATGGCGGGCGGGAACACTGAAGCTTTCTTT.

The chain combines TRBV19 with TRBJ1-6, with D unclear. Deletions cut 5 bases from V and 6 bases from J, with 14 bases between. The germline gives CDR1 LNHDA, CDR2 SQIVND (reference sequence). This CDR3 has 15 amino acids. The CDR3: CASSLQGLLNSPLHF. The CDR3 DNA is TGTGCCAGTAGTCTACAAGGACTCCTTAATTCACCCCTCCACTTT.

This chain uses TRBV12-3 or TRBV12-4 with TRBJ1-1; D ambiguous. The CDR3 covers 13 residues. V dropped 3 bases and J dropped 2 bases, with 7 bases sitting between them. In DNA form, the CDR3 reads TGTGCCAGCAGTTTGTTTAGTAACACTGAAGCTTTCTTT. Protein: CASSLFSNTEAFF.

The chain uses TRBV19 and TRBJ2-3; D may be TRBD1 (5 bases). CDR1 is LNHDA, CDR2 SQIVND, per germline (reference sequence). V lost 5 bases and J 0 bases, leaving 15 bases between the germline ends. This CDR3 spans 16 amino acids. CDR3 nucleotide sequence: TGTGCCAGTAGTGGGGCAGTGGTCCCCAGCACAGATACGCAGTATTTT. Translated, it gives CASSGAVVPSTDTQYF.

The J gene is TRBJ1-1, the V gene TRBV18, with D maybe TRBD1 (6 bases). In germline, CDR1 is KGHSH, CDR2 LQKENI. V was clipped by 6 bases and J by 3 bases, with 23 bases between them. This CDR3 contains 17 residues. Written as DNA, the CDR3 is TGTGCCAGCTCGCTGAACAGGGAACATCACTTGGACACTGAAGCTTTCTTT. Its protein is CASSLNREHHLDTEAFF.

CDR3 loop: CASSFTQPTDTQYF. The DNA for the CDR3 is TGCGCCAGCAGCTTTACACAGCCCACAGATACGCAGTATTTT. The rearrangement uses TRBV5-1 and TRBJ2-3; D unresolved. Trimming removed 2 bases at V and 2 bases at J, with 9 bases between. This CDR3 contains 14 residues. Looked up from germline, CDR1 is SGHRS and CDR2 is YFSETQ.

In this sample, this clone turned up a few times. This sequence joins TRBV6-1 and TRBJ1-5; tentative D call: TRBD1 (6 bases). Germline V gene lookup returns CDR1 MNHNS and CDR2 SASEGT. The CDR3 totals 14 residues. Trimming pared 3 bases from V and 8 bases from J, leaving 14 bases between. CDR3 sequence (DNA): TGTGCCAGCAGTGAGAGGGGGATGAAGGAGCCCCAGCATTTT. Encoded protein: CASSERGMKEPQHF.

V usage is TRBV27 and J usage is TRBJ1-4; 7 bases align to TRBD1. The V gene's germline CDR1 is MNHEY and CDR2 SMNVEV (reference sequence). V was pared by 4 bases and J by 6 bases, with 2 bases of the junction left unmatched. This CDR3 has 13 amino acids. The CDR3 nucleotides are TGTGCCAGCAGTTGGGGACAGCATGAAAAACTGTTTTTT. Translation gives CASSWGQHEKLFF. The full variable domain, completed using reference TRBV27 and TRBJ1-4, is EAQVTQNPRYLITVTGKKLTVTCSQNMNHEYMSWYRQDPGLGLRQIYYSMNVEVTDKGDVPEGYKVSRKEKRNFPLILESPSPNQTSLYFCASSWGQHEKLFFGSGTQLSVL.

The chain joins TRBV27 to TRBJ2-7; possibly TRBD2 for D (6 bases). V lost 3 bases and J lost 0, with 9 bases in between. This CDR3 contains 14 residues. Germline V gene sequence: CDR1 MNHEY, CDR2 SMNVEV (reference sequence). The CDR3: CASSLGRSSYEQYF. The CDR3 nucleotides are TGTGCCAGCAGTTTGGGGAGGAGCTCCTACGAGCAGTACTTC.

This rearrangement joins TRBV4-1 to TRBJ1-1; D possibly corresponds to TRBD1 (5 bases). Germline CDR1 and CDR2: MGHRA and YSYEKL. CDR3 length: 15 residues. Trimming took off 1 base at V and 0 bases at J, with 9 bases between the two ends. Here the CDR3 DNA reads TGCGCCAGCAGCCAAGGACAGCTCATGAACACTGAAGCTTTCTTT. It translates to CASSQGQLMNTEAFF.

This chain joins TRBV10-3 and TRBJ2-3; D gene ambiguous. Deletions cut 3 bases from V and 0 bases from J, with 10 bases between. Germline lookup yields CDR1 ENHRY and CDR2 SYGVKD. The CDR3 runs 15 residues. The CDR3 loop reads CAISESESSTDTQYF. The CDR3 DNA sequence: TGTGCCATCAGTGAAAGCGAATCTAGCACAGATACGCAGTATTTT.

The V and J genes are TRBV27 and TRBJ2-1; TRBD2 agrees at 8 bases. Germline V gene lookup returns CDR1 MNHEY and CDR2 SMNVEV (reference sequence). The V gene end was trimmed by 10 bases and the J gene end by 4 bases; junction bases not matched to a gene: 9. The CDR3 covers 14 residues. The CDR3 is CATKQAGGYNEQFF. The CDR3 nucleotides read TGTGCCACCAAACAGGCGGGGGGTTACAATGAGCAGTTCTTC.

This sequence joins TRBV27 and TRBJ2-3; D possibly corresponds to TRBD2 (6 bases). Germline CDR1 and CDR2: MNHEY and SMNVEV (reference sequence). The CDR3 is made up of 13 amino acids. V was pared by 5 bases and J by 5 bases, with 11 bases between. As DNA, the CDR3 is TGTGCCAGCAGTCCCATGGGACTAGATACGCAGTATTTT. Its protein product is CASSPMGLDTQYF.

The chain combines TRBV19 with TRBJ1-5; tentatively, D is TRBD1 (6 bases). There are 14 residues in the CDR3. The germline CDR1 and CDR2 sequences are LNHDA and SQIVND (reference sequence). V was clipped by 0 bases and J by 4 bases, with 7 bases between them. CDR3 region: CASSIDRGNQPQHF. The CDR3 coding sequence is TGTGCCAGTAGTATAGACAGGGGTAATCAGCCCCAGCATTTT.

The V gene is TRBV10-3, the J gene TRBJ1-3; TRBD1 matches 8 bases. With 10 bases clipped from V and 7 bases from J, the junction kept 9 bases outside the gene matches. CDR1 and CDR2 from the germline V gene are ENHRY and SYGVKD. The CDR3 has 13 amino acids. CDR3 amino acids: CATGGQGRNTIYF. CDR3 bases: TGTGCCACGGGCGGACAGGGACGGAACACCATATATTTT.

The gene calls are TRBV7-9 and TRBJ2-7; D is possibly TRBD2 (5 bases). Germline CDR1 and CDR2: SEHNR and FQNEAQ (reference sequence). The CDR3 extends over 12 amino acids. Trimming left V 1 base short and J 8 bases short, with 9 bases between. The CDR3: CASSLGGEKQYF. CDR3 DNA sequence: TGTGCCAGCAGCTTAGGGGGAGAAAAGCAGTACTTC.

This chain joins TRBV6-5 and TRBJ2-7; 8 bases agree with TRBD2. Germline CDR1 reads MNHEY; CDR2 reads SVGAGI. After removal of 7 bases from V and 2 bases from J, the junction contained 4 bases not matched to a gene. CDR3 size: 13 residues. The CDR3 sequence: CASNRGGTYEQYF. The DNA of the CDR3 is TGTGCCAGCAACCGGGGGGGGACCTACGAGCAGTACTTC.